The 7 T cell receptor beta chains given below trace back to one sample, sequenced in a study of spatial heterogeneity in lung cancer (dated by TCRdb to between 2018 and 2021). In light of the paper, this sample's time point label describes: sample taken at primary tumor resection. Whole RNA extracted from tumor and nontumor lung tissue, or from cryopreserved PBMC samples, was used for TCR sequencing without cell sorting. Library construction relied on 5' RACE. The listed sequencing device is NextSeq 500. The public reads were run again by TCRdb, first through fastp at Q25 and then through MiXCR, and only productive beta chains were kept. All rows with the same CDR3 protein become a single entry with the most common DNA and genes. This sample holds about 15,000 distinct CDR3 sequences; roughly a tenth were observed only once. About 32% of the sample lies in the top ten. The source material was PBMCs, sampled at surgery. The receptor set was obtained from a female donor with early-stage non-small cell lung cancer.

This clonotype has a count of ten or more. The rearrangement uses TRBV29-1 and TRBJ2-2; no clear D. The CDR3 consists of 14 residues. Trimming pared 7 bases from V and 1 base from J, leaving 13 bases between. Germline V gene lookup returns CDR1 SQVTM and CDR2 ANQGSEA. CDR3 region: CSGVKAENTGELFF. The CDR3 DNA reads TGCAGCGGGGTAAAGGCAGAGAACACCGGGGAGCTGTTTTTT.

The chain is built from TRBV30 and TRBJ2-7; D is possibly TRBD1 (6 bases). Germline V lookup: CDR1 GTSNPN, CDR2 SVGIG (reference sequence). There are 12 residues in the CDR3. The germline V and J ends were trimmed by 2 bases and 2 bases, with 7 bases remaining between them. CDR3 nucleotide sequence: TGTGCCTGGAGTCAGGGGACCTACGAGCAGTACTTC. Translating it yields CAWSQGTYEQYF.

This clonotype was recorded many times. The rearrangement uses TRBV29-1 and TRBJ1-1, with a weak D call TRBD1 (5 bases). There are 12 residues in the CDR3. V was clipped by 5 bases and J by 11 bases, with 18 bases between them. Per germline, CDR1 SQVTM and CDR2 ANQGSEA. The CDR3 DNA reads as TGCAGCGTTCAGGGTGGCAGTGATGTTGCTTTCTTT. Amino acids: CSVQGGSDVAFF.

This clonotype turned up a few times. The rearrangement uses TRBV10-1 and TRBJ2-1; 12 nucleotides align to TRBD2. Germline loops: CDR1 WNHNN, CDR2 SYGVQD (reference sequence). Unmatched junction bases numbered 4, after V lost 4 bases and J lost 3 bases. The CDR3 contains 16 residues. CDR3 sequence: CASSGLLAGGYNEQFF. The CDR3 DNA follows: TGCGCCAGCAGTGGATTACTAGCGGGGGGCTACAATGAGCAGTTCTTC.

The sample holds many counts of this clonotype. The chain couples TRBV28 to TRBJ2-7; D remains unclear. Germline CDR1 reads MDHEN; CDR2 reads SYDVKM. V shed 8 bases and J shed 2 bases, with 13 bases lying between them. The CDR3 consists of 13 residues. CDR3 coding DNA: TGTGCCAGCGGCGCGTCTAGGCCCTACGAGCAGTACTTC. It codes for CASGASRPYEQYF.

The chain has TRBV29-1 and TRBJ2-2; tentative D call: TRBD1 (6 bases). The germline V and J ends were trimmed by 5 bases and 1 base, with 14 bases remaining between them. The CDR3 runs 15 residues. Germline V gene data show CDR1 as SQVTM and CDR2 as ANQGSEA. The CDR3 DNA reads TGCAGCGTTCTAGAGGACAGACTGAACACCGGGGAGCTGTTTTTT. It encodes CSVLEDRLNTGELFF.

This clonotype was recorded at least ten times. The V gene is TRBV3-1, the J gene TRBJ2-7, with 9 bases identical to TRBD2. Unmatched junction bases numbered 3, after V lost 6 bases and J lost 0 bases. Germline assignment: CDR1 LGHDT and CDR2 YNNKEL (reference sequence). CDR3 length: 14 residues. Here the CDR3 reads CASRLAGSSYEQYF. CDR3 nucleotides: TGTGCCAGCAGGCTAGCGGGGAGCTCCTACGAGCAGTACTTC.